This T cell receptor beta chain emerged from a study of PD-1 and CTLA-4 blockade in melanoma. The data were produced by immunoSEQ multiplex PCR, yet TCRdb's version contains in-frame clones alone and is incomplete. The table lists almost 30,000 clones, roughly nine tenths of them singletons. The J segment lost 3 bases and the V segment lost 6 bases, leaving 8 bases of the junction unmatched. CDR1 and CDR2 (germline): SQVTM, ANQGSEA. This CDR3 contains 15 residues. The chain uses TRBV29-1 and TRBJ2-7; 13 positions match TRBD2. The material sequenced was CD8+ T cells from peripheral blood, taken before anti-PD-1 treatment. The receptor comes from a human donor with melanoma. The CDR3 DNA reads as TGCAGCGTACTAGCGGGAGGGCCAGCGGTCTACGAGCAGTACTTC. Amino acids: CSVLAGGPAVYEQYF.